The 25 T cell receptor beta chains reported below all come from one sample, sequenced in a study of CD8 T cells in Susac syndrome. Reverse transcription of about 0.45 to 1 ug RNA was performed with random hexamers. MiXCR, applied by TCRdb to the immunoSEQ multiplex PCR reads, yields one record per CDR3 protein. The profile shows 170,000 or so distinct CDR3 sequences, under 95% of them singletons. Sample: CD4+ T cells from PBMCs. The receptors were gathered from a human donor with multiple sclerosis.

The chain carries TRBV10-3 and TRBJ2-1, with TRBD2 identical over 12 bases. The CDR3 spans 19 residues. The trim removed 3 bases at V and 4 bases at J, leaving 13 bases unmatched. The germline CDR1 and CDR2 sequences are ENHRY and SYGVKD. This CDR3 is CAISDPKLAGGGFYNEQFF. DNA for the CDR3: TGTGCCATCAGTGACCCAAAACTAGCGGGAGGAGGATTTTACAATGAGCAGTTCTTC.

This rearrangement joins TRBV7-6 to TRBJ2-1; the D gene is possibly TRBD1 (5 bases). This CDR3 has 14 amino acids. Per the germline V gene, CDR1 is SGHVS and CDR2 is FNYEAQ. Between the trimmed V and J ends, which lost 3 bases and 8 bases, there was a span of 14 bases. The CDR3 DNA follows: TGTGCCAGCAGCTTTACGTGGGAAGGGGATGAGCAGTTCTTC. Residues: CASSFTWEGDEQFF.

The rearrangement uses TRBV10-3 and TRBJ2-7, with D tentatively TRBD1 (5 bases). Per the germline V gene, CDR1 is ENHRY and CDR2 is SYGVKD. The CDR3 sequence is 13 residues long. V dropped 7 bases and J dropped 2 bases, with 12 bases sitting between them. CDR3 coding DNA: TGTGCCATCAAGGGGCAGGGTACCTACGAGCAGTACTTC. Encoded protein: CAIKGQGTYEQYF.

The rearrangement links TRBV9 to TRBJ2-1; tentative D call: TRBD1 (5 bases). Germline lookup yields CDR1 SGDLS and CDR2 YYNGEE. CDR3 size: 15 residues. Trimming stripped 4 bases from V and 2 bases from J, with 13 bases between. CDR3 loop: CASSQTVQAYNEQFF. CDR3 bases: TGTGCCAGCAGCCAGACAGTACAGGCCTACAATGAGCAGTTCTTC.

V gene TRBV5-4 combines with J gene TRBJ2-1; no reliable D call. The V end lost 9 bases, the J end lost 6 bases, and 16 bases lay between the germline ends. The CDR3 contains 13 residues. Germline assignment: CDR1 SGHNT and CDR2 YYREEE (reference sequence). DNA of the CDR3: TGTGCCACCTTAGCCATCAACGTCAATGAGCAGTTCTTC. It codes for CATLAINVNEQFF.

The V gene is TRBV24-1, the J gene TRBJ2-7, with D maybe TRBD1 (6 bases). CDR1 is KGHDR, CDR2 SFDVKD, per germline. This CDR3 has 14 residues. Trimming left V 7 bases short and J 0 bases short, with 12 bases between. CDR3 in amino acids: CATSNTGSSYEQYF. The DNA for the CDR3 is TGTGCCACCAGCAACACAGGGAGCTCCTACGAGCAGTACTTC.

The V call is TRBV20-1, the J call TRBJ1-2; no firm D call. The length of the CDR3 is 14 residues. Germline CDR1 DFQATT, CDR2 SNEGSKA (reference sequence). V dropped 5 bases and J dropped 4 bases, with 17 bases sitting between them. DNA of the CDR3: TGCAGTGCTTCCGGCCGGGGAGGTATCTATGGCTACACCTTC. Protein: CSASGRGGIYGYTF.

V is TRBV3-1 and J is TRBJ2-1, with 11 bases lining up with TRBD2. J was trimmed by 6 bases and V by 3 bases; bases with no gene match: 4. The length of the CDR3 is 15 residues. The germline gives CDR1 LGHDT, CDR2 YNNKEL (reference sequence). The CDR3 is CASSHRLAGLNEQFF. Here the CDR3 DNA reads TGTGCCAGCAGCCACCGACTAGCGGGACTCAATGAGCAGTTCTTC.

The chain uses TRBV13 and TRBJ2-3; TRBD1 agrees at 8 bases. Germline trimming cut 5 bases from V and 4 bases from J; bases unmatched to any gene: 11. Looked up from germline, CDR1 is PRHDT and CDR2 is FYEKMQ (reference sequence). The CDR3 contains 16 residues. The CDR3 region has the DNA TGTGCCAGCAGCCAACCGGGACAGGTGATGCCAGATACGCAGTATTTT. Protein product: CASSQPGQVMPDTQYF. The entire variable domain, with the rest obtained from reference TRBV13 and TRBJ2-3, is as follows: AAGVIQSPRHLIKEKRETATLKCYPIPRHDTVYWYQQGPGQDPQFLISFYEKMQSDKGSIPDRFSAQQFSDYHSELNMSSLELGDSALYFCASSQPGQVMPDTQYFGPGTRLTVL.

The chain couples TRBV7-9 to TRBJ1-1; D not resolved. CDR3 length: 13 amino acids. The V end was cut by 3 bases, the J end by 5 bases, with 10 bases between. CDR1 SEHNR and CDR2 FQNEAQ come from the germline V gene (reference sequence). The CDR3: CASSFTAATEAFF. The CDR3 coding sequence is TGTGCCAGCAGCTTTACAGCGGCAACTGAAGCTTTCTTT. The full variable domain, rest sourced from reference TRBV7-9 and TRBJ1-1, is DTGVSQNPRHKITKRGQNVTFRCDPISEHNRLYWYRQTLGQGPEFLTYFQNEAQLEKSRLLSDRFSAERPKGSFSTLEIQRTEQGDSAMYLCASSFTAATEAFFGQGTRLTVV.

V usage is TRBV30 and J usage is TRBJ2-3; D might be TRBD2 (5 bases). The CDR3 consists of 15 residues. The ends were cut back, 0 bases at V and 3 bases at J, with 13 bases in the middle. Germline V gene lookup returns CDR1 GTSNPN and CDR2 SVGIG (reference sequence). CDR3 in DNA: TGTGCCTGGAGTGTACTTGGGGAGTTGACAGATACGCAGTATTTT. Protein sequence: CAWSVLGELTDTQYF.

V usage is TRBV5-1 and J usage is TRBJ2-1, with D possibly matching TRBD1 (5 bases). CDR3 length: 13 amino acids. The germline V and J ends were trimmed by 5 bases and 4 bases, with 10 bases remaining between them. The germline gives CDR1 SGHRS, CDR2 YFSETQ. CDR3 nucleotide sequence: TGCGCCAGCAGTGACAGCTCTTACAATGAGCAGTTCTTC. It is translated as CASSDSSYNEQFF.

The chain links TRBV6-1 to TRBJ2-5, with 11 bases lining up with TRBD2. The CDR3 has 13 residues. Trimming removed 6 bases from V and 9 bases from J; junction bases left unmatched: 6. In germline, CDR1 is MNHNS, CDR2 SASEGT. The CDR3 loop is CASRTSGDAAQYF. CDR3 sequence (DNA): TGTGCCAGCAGGACTAGCGGGGATGCTGCCCAGTACTTC.

Here the CDR3 DNA reads TGTGCCAGCAGACAATTAGGGCTTGTGAGTCCCGACGCCTACTATGGCTACACCTTC. This translates into CASRQLGLVSPDAYYGYTF. The chain is built from TRBV12-3 or TRBV12-4 and TRBJ1-2; D uncertain. With 6 bases removed from V and 3 bases from J, the gap between germline ends came to 29 bases. The CDR3 spans 19 residues.

V is TRBV28 and J is TRBJ1-6; 8 bases are shared with TRBD1. The CDR3 contains 17 residues. The germline V gene has CDR1 MDHEN and CDR2 SYDVKM. After removal of 3 bases from V and 3 bases from J, the junction contained 7 bases not matched to a gene. The DNA for the CDR3 is TGTGCCAGCAGTTTGGGAGTACAGGGGGACTATAATTCACCCCTCCACTTT. The encoded protein is CASSLGVQGDYNSPLHF.

For the CDR3, the DNA is TGTGCCAGCAGCCTTGCGTATGGCTACACCTTC. Translated: CASSLAYGYTF. The chain has TRBV3-1 and TRBJ1-2; no definite D call. Germline CDR1 and CDR2: LGHDT and YNNKEL (reference sequence). V was pared by 4 bases and J by 5 bases, with 5 bases between. The CDR3 extends over 11 amino acids. The whole variable domain, filled in from reference TRBV3-1 and TRBJ1-2, reads DTAVSQTPKYLVTQMGNDKSIKCEQNLGHDTMYWYKQDSKKFLKIMFSYNNKELIINETVPNRFSPKSPDKAHLNLHINSLELGDSAVYFCASSLAYGYTFGSGTRLTVV.

For the CDR3, the DNA is TGTGCCCACCATCAAACCATGGATTCCGGGGAGCTGTTTTTT. Residues: CAHHQTMDSGELFF. The chain is built from TRBV10-3 and TRBJ2-2; D is uncertain. The CDR3 sequence is 14 residues long. CDR1 is ENHRY and CDR2 is SYGVKD in the germline V gene. V was shortened by 11 bases and J by 6 bases, with 19 bases between the two germline ends.

This chain joins TRBV20-1 and TRBJ2-1; 7 bases are a match to TRBD1. V shed 3 bases, J shed 7 bases, and the junction held 9 bases outside the gene matches. The CDR3 has 14 amino acids. Germline CDR1 DFQATT, CDR2 SNEGSKA (reference sequence). DNA for the CDR3: TGCAGTGCTAGGGGAGACAGGGTTGTGAATGAGCAGTTCTTC. It translates to CSARGDRVVNEQFF.

This sequence joins TRBV6-2 or TRBV6-3 and TRBJ2-3; D may be TRBD2 (5 bases). V was clipped by 6 bases and J by 2 bases, with 18 bases between them. The CDR3 length is 16 residues. CDR1 is MNHEY and CDR2 is SVGEGT in the germline V gene. CDR3 region: CASSPGAVGFTDTQYF. CDR3 DNA sequence: TGTGCCAGCAGCCCCGGAGCGGTCGGGTTCACAGATACGCAGTATTTT.

The V gene is TRBV27, the J gene TRBJ1-1, with 9 bases fitting TRBD1. J gave up 5 bases and V 6 bases, and 13 bases lay outside the gene matches. Germline lookup yields CDR1 MNHEY and CDR2 SMNVEV (reference sequence). CDR3 length: 16 residues. The CDR3 loop is CASRRTGASPRTEAFF. In nucleotides, the CDR3 is TGTGCCAGCAGAAGGACAGGGGCAAGTCCGAGAACTGAAGCTTTCTTT.

The chain carries TRBV30 and TRBJ2-1, with 7 bases lining up with TRBD2. The CDR3 sequence is 14 residues long. Germline CDR1 reads GTSNPN; CDR2 reads SVGIG (reference sequence). V was clipped by 4 bases and J by 5 bases; unmatched bases: 8. CDR3 sequence (DNA): TGTGCCTGGACAACCTGGGACTACAACAATGAGCAGTTCTTC. It encodes CAWTTWDYNNEQFF.

The V and J genes are TRBV9 and TRBJ2-7, with 13 bases identical to TRBD2. CDR1 and CDR2 from the germline V gene are SGDLS and YYNGEE. The V and J ends lost 2 bases and 3 bases, in that order; junction bases with no gene match: 5. The CDR3 has 16 residues. CDR3 in DNA: TGTGCCAGCAGCGTGGGACTAGCGGGACTCTTCTACGAGCAGTACTTC. It is translated as CASSVGLAGLFYEQYF.

The CDR3 sequence: CASSRGRGAGELFF. CDR3 in DNA: TGTGCCAGCAGCCGGGGGCGGGGCGCCGGGGAGCTGTTTTTT. The chain uses TRBV3-1 and TRBJ2-2; D tentatively fits TRBD1 or TRBD2 (6 bases each). The V and J ends lost 4 bases and 6 bases respectively, with 12 bases between them. The CDR3 length is 14 residues. Germline loops: CDR1 LGHDT, CDR2 YNNKEL (reference sequence).

The rearrangement joins TRBV13 to TRBJ2-7; D may match TRBD1 or TRBD2 (5 bases each). V gave up 5 bases and J gave up 0 bases, with 11 bases separating them. There are 14 residues in the CDR3. The germline gives CDR1 PRHDT, CDR2 FYEKMQ (reference sequence). Here the CDR3 reads CASSRGDSSYEQYF. CDR3 sequence (DNA): TGTGCCAGCAGCCGGGGCGACAGCTCCTACGAGCAGTACTTC.

The chain recombines TRBV7-2 with TRBJ1-2, with no clear D. V lost 11 bases and J 2 bases, leaving 12 bases between the germline ends. CDR1 SGHTA and CDR2 FQGNSA come from the germline V gene. The CDR3 is 12 residues long. The CDR3, as DNA: TGTGCCGAAGGCGGGGAAAACTATGGCTACACCTTC. Residues: CAEGGENYGYTF.